The 8 T cell receptor beta chains below all came from one sample that was sequenced in a study of T cell repertoires in cytomegalovirus infection. TCRdb processed the reads anew with MiXCR; each CDR3 protein has one entry. The sample lists about 920,000 distinct CDR3 sequences; less than 40% were seen once. The antigens for these receptors are not known. The sequencing here drew on cultured CD8+ T cells from PBMCs, taken from culture after CMV antigen stimulation. The receptors originated from a human donor in good health (CMV status not recorded). Some clones in this sample may be carry-over from other donors' samples.

The V call is TRBV6-1, the J call TRBJ2-2, with 8 bases lining up with TRBD2. Per germline, CDR1 MNHNS and CDR2 SASEGT. The CDR3 totals 14 residues. V shed 7 bases and J 2 bases; nucleotides not matched to a gene: 3. CDR3 protein: CASIRGGNTGELFF. The CDR3 DNA reads TGTGCCAGCATCCGGGGGGGTAACACCGGGGAGCTGTTTTTT.

The sample holds many counts of this clonotype. The J gene is TRBJ2-7, the V gene TRBV12-3 or TRBV12-4; D remains unclear. V lost 0 bases and J 6 bases, leaving 3 bases between the germline ends. This CDR3 comprises 11 residues. CDR3 in DNA: TGTGCCAGCAGTTTAGCGGGCGAGCAGTACTTC. Translating gives CASSLAGEQYF.

The rearrangement joins TRBV2 to TRBJ2-1, with D possibly TRBD2 on 5 matching bases. The CDR3 consists of 11 residues. Trimming took 8 bases from V and 6 from J, leaving 8 bases between them. Germline lookup yields CDR1 SNHLY and CDR2 FYNNEI. CDR3: CASGLRNEQFF. CDR3 nucleotide sequence: TGTGCCAGCGGACTCCGCAATGAGCAGTTCTTC.

The CDR3 DNA reads as TGTGCCAGCAGTCCATGGGACAGGGAGAGCACTGAAGCTTTCTTT. This codes for CASSPWDRESTEAFF. The genes are TRBV7-6 and TRBJ1-1; 9 bases are shared with TRBD1. The V and J ends lost 6 bases and 4 bases, in that order; junction bases with no gene match: 9. Germline V gene data show CDR1 as SGHVS and CDR2 as FNYEAQ. The CDR3 spans 15 residues.

This chain connects TRBV12-3 or TRBV12-4 to TRBJ1-2; 9 nucleotides agree with TRBD1. The CDR3 spans 14 residues. V lost 6 bases and J lost 3; bases outside the gene matches: 5. The DNA for the CDR3 is TGTGCCAGCAGACCGGGACAGGGTCACTATGGCTACACCTTC. It yields the protein CASRPGQGHYGYTF.

This chain joins TRBV29-1 and TRBJ2-1; D perhaps matches TRBD1 (6 bases). CDR3 length: 13 residues. Germline V lookup: CDR1 SQVTM, CDR2 ANQGSEA. The V gene lost 4 bases and the J gene lost 3 bases, with 10 bases spanning the gap. CDR3 DNA sequence: TGCAGCGTTGGGGGGCCCGTCTACAATGAGCAGTTCTTC. It encodes CSVGGPVYNEQFF.

This clonotype was seen a handful of times. The chain recombines TRBV9 with TRBJ2-2, with D possibly being TRBD1 or TRBD2 (6 bases each). CDR1 and CDR2 from the germline V gene are SGDLS and YYNGEE. V shed 0 bases and J shed 0 bases, with 12 bases lying between them. This CDR3 contains 17 residues. CDR3: CASSVAMEGANTGELFF. The CDR3 bases are TGTGCCAGCAGCGTAGCGATGGAGGGGGCGAACACCGGGGAGCTGTTTTTT. Supplemented by reference TRBV9 and TRBJ2-2, the full variable domain reads DSGVTQTPKHLITATGQRVTLRCSPRSGDLSVYWYQQSLDQGLQFLIQYYNGEERAKGNILERFSAQQFPDLHSELNLSSLELGDSALYFCASSVAMEGANTGELFFGEGSRLTVL.

This clonotype showed up many times. The rearrangement joins TRBV7-9 to TRBJ1-6; 8 bases fit TRBD1. The CDR3 is 16 amino acids. Germline trimming cut 4 bases from V and 8 bases from J; bases unmatched to any gene: 10. Germline V gives CDR1 SEHNR, CDR2 FQNEAQ (reference sequence). This CDR3 is CASSSQGGLLDSPLHF. The CDR3 DNA reads as TGTGCCAGCAGCTCACAGGGGGGACTTCTGGATTCACCCCTCCACTTT.